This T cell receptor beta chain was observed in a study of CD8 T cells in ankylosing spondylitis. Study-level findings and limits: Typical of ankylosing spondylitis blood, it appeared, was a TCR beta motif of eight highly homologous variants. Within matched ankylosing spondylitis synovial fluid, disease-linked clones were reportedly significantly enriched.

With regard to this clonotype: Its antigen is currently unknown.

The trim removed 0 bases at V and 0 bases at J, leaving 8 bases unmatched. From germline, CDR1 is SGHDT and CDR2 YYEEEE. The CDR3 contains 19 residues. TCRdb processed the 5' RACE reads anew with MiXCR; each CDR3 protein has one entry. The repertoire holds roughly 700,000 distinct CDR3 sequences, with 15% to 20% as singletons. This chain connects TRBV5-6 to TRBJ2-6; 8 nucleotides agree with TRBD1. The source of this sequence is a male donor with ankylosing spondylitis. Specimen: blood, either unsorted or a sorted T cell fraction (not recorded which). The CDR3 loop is CASSLGGDRGFSGANVLTF. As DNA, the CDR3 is TGTGCCAGCAGCTTGGGGGGCGACAGGGGATTCTCTGGGGCCAACGTCCTGACTTTC.